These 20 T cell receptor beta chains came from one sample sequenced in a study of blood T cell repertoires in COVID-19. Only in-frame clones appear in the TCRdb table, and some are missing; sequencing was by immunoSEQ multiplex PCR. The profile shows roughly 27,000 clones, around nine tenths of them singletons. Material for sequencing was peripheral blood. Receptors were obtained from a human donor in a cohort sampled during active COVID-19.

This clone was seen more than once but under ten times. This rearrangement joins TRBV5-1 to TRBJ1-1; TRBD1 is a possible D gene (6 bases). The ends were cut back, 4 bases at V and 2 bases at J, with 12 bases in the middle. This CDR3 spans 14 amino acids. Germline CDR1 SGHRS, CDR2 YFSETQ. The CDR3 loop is CASSRGQDNTEAFF. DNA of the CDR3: TGCGCCAGCAGCAGGGGACAAGATAACACTGAAGCTTTCTTT.

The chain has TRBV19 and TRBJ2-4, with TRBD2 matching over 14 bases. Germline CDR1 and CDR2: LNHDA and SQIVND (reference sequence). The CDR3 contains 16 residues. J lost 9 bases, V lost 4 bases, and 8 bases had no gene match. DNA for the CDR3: TGTGCCAGTAGTACGCGACTAGCGGGGGGGTTCGCCATTCAGTACTTC. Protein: CASSTRLAGGFAIQYF. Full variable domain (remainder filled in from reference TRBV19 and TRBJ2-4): DGGITQSPKYLFRKEGQNVTLSCEQNLNHDAMYWYRQDPGQGLRLIYYSQIVNDFQKGDIAEGYSVSREKKESFPLTVTSAQKNPTAFYLCASSTRLAGGFAIQYFGAGTRLSVL.

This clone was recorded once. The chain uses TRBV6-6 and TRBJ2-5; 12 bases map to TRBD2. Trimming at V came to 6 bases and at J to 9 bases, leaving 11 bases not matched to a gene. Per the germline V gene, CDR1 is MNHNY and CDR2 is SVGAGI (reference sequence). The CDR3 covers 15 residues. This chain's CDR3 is CASRPGLAGSGPQYF. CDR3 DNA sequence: TGTGCCAGCAGACCCGGACTAGCGGGATCGGGGCCCCAGTACTTC.

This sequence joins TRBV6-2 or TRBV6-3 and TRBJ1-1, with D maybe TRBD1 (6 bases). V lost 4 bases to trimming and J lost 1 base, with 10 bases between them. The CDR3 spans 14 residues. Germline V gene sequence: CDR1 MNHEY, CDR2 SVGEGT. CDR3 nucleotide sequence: TGTGCCAGCAGTTCGACAGGCCCGAACACTGAAGCTTTCTTT. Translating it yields CASSSTGPNTEAFF.

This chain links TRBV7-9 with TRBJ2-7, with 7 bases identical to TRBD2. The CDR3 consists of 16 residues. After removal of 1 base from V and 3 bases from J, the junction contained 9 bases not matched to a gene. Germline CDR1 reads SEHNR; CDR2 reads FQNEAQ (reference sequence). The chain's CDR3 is CASSLGGGGKLYEQYF. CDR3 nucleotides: TGTGCCAGCAGCTTAGGTGGGGGGGGGAAGCTCTACGAGCAGTACTTC. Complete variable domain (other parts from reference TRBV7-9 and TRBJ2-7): DTGVSQNPRHKITKRGQNVTFRCDPISEHNRLYWYRQTLGQGPEFLTYFQNEAQLEKSRLLSDRFSAERPKGSFSTLEIQRTEQGDSAMYLCASSLGGGGKLYEQYFGPGTRLTVT.

The CDR3 here is CASSPGSDTQYF. The CDR3 bases are TGTGCCAGTAGTCCCGGTTCAGATACGCAGTATTTT. The chain couples TRBV19 to TRBJ2-3; no reliable D call. Germline assignment: CDR1 LNHDA and CDR2 SQIVND (reference sequence). The V gene lost 5 bases and the J gene lost 4 bases, with 7 bases spanning the gap. This CDR3 has 12 amino acids. The full variable domain, completed using reference TRBV19 and TRBJ2-3, is DGGITQSPKYLFRKEGQNVTLSCEQNLNHDAMYWYRQDPGQGLRLIYYSQIVNDFQKGDIAEGYSVSREKKESFPLTVTSAQKNPTAFYLCASSPGSDTQYFGPGTRLTVL.

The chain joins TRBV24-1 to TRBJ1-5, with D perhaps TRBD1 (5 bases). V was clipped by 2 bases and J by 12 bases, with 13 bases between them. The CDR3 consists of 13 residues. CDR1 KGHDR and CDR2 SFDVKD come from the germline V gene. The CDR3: CATSDWRGGDQHF. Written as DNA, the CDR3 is TGTGCCACCAGTGATTGGCGGGGAGGGGACCAGCATTTT.

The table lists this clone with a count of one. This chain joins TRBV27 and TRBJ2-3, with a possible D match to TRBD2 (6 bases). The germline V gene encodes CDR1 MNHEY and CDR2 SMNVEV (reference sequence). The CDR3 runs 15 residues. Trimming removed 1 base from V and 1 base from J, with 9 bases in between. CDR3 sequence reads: CASSLLGGRTDTQYF. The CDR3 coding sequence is TGTGCCAGCAGTTTATTAGGAGGGCGCACAGATACGCAGTATTTT.

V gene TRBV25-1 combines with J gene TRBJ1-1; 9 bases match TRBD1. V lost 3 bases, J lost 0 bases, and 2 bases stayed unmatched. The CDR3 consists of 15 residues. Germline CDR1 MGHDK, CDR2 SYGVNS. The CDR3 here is CASSETGGMNTEAFF. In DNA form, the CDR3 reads TGTGCCAGCAGTGAGACAGGGGGGATGAACACTGAAGCTTTCTTT.

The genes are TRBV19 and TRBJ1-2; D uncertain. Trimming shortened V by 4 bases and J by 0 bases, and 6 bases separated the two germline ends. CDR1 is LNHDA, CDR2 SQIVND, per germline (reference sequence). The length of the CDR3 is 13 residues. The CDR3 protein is CASSSGSNYGYTF. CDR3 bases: TGTGCCAGTAGTAGCGGTTCTAACTATGGCTACACCTTC.

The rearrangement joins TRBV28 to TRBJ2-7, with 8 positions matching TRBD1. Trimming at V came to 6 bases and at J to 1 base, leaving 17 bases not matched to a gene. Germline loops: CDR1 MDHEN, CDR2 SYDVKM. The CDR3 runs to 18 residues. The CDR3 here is CASSPRTGRFAGSYEQYF. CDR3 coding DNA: TGTGCCAGCAGCCCACGGACAGGGAGATTCGCAGGTTCCTACGAGCAGTACTTC.

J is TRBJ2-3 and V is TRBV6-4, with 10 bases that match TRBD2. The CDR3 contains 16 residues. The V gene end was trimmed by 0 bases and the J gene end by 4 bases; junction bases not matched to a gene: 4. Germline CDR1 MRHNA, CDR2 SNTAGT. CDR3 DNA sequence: TGTGCCAGCAGTGACTCTCTAGCGGGGGCGGCAGATACGCAGTATTTT. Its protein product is CASSDSLAGAADTQYF.

DNA of the CDR3: TGTGCCAGCAGCCTGGAGGGGGCTGAAGCTTTCTTT. Its translation is CASSLEGAEAFF. The chain joins TRBV5-4 to TRBJ1-1; D perhaps matches TRBD1 (6 bases). The germline gives CDR1 SGHNT, CDR2 YYREEE (reference sequence). The CDR3 contains 12 residues. V lost 4 bases, J lost 6 bases, and 10 bases lay in between.

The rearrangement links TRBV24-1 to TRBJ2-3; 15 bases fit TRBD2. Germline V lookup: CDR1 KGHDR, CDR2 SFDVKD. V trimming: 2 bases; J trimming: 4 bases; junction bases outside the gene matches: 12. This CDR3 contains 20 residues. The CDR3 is CATSDSALGLAGGRADTQYF. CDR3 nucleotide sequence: TGTGCCACCAGTGATTCGGCGCTGGGACTAGCGGGAGGACGCGCAGATACGCAGTATTTT.

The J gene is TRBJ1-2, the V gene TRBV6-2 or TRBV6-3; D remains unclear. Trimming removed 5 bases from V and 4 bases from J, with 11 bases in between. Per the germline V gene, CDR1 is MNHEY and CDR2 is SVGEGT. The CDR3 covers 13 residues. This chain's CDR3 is CASSEDWPYGYTF. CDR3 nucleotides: TGTGCCAGCAGTGAGGACTGGCCCTATGGCTACACCTTC.

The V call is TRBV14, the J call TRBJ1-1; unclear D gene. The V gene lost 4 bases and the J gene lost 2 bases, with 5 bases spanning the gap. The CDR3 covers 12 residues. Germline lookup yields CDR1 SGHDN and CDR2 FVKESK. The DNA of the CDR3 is TGTGCCAGCAGCCTCTCTAACACTGAAGCTTTCTTT. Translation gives CASSLSNTEAFF.

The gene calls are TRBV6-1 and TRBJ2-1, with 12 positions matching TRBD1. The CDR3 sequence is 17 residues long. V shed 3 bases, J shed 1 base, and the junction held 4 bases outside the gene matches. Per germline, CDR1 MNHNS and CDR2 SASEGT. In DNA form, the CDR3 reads TGTGCCAGCAGTGAGGGACAGGGGGCGGGGTCCTACAATGAGCAGTTCTTC. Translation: CASSEGQGAGSYNEQFF.

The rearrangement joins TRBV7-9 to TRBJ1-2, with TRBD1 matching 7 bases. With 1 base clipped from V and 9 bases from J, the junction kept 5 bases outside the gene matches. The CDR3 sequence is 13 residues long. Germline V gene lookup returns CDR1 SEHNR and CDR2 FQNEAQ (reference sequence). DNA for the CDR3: TGTGCCAGCAGCTTAGATCAACAGGGGAGCTACACCTTC. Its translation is CASSLDQQGSYTF.

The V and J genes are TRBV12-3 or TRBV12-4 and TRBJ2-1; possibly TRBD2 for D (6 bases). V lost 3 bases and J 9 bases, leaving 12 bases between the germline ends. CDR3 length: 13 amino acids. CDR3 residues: CASSLGTPSEQFF. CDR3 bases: TGTGCCAGCAGTTTGGGGACTCCGAGTGAGCAGTTCTTC.

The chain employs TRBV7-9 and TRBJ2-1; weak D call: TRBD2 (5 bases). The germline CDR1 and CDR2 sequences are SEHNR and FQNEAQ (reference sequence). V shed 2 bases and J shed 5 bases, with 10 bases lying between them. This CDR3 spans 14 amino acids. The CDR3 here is CASSLTSRNNEQFF. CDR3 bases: TGTGCCAGCAGCTTAACTAGTAGAAACAATGAGCAGTTCTTC.